The 22 T cell receptor beta chains below were found in one sample sequenced in a study of cytomegalovirus exposure and HLA in healthy donors. 60 Vbeta and 13 Jbeta primers were used in PCR. The repertoire was sequenced with immunoSEQ multiplex PCR; TCRdb's copy has only in-frame clones and lacks some. The data hold under 300,000 clones, with roughly 85% observed a single time. Sequencing input: PBMCs. The receptors were gathered from a man aged 40-49 years in good health and CMV-seropositive.

The V and J genes are TRBV10-3 and TRBJ2-1, with a tentative D call TRBD1 (6 bases). With 6 bases removed from V and 7 bases from J, the gap between germline ends came to 19 bases. Germline loops: CDR1 ENHRY, CDR2 SYGVKD. The CDR3 spans 15 residues. This CDR3 reads CAIRGATRPLNEQFF. The CDR3 bases are TGTGCCATCAGGGGGGCCACTAGGCCCCTAAATGAGCAGTTCTTC.

The V call is TRBV28, the J call TRBJ1-5, with a tentative D call TRBD1 (6 bases). Per germline, CDR1 MDHEN and CDR2 SYDVKM. This CDR3 contains 13 residues. The germline V and J ends were trimmed by 11 bases and 6 bases, with 17 bases remaining between them. CDR3 sequence (DNA): TGTGCCTGGAGAACAGGGATCGCTCAGCCCCAGCATTTT. It translates to CAWRTGIAQPQHF. The full variable domain, rest sourced from reference TRBV28 and TRBJ1-5, is DVKVTQSSRYLVKRTGEKVFLECVQDMDHENMFWYRQDPGLGLRLIYFSYDVKMKEKGDIPEGYSVSREKKERFSLILESASTNQTSMYLCAWRTGIAQPQHFGDGTRLSIL.

The chain recombines TRBV18 with TRBJ1-5, with 9 bases aligning to TRBD1. Germline V gives CDR1 KGHSH, CDR2 LQKENI. This CDR3 has 15 amino acids. Germline trimming cut 0 bases from V and 5 bases from J; bases unmatched to any gene: 2. CDR3 protein: CASSPPGDRDQPQHF. Written as DNA, the CDR3 is TGTGCCAGCTCACCACCAGGGGACAGGGATCAGCCCCAGCATTTT.

The chain carries TRBV7-8 and TRBJ2-7, with 16 bases aligning to TRBD2. With 8 bases clipped from V and 2 bases from J, the junction kept 15 bases outside the gene matches. The CDR3 sequence is 19 residues long. Looked up from germline, CDR1 is SGHVS and CDR2 is FQNEAQ. CDR3 protein: CASGVLPGLAGGRTYEQYF. CDR3 in DNA: TGTGCCAGCGGCGTCCTTCCGGGACTAGCGGGAGGGCGAACCTACGAGCAGTACTTC.

This chain links TRBV7-2 with TRBJ1-5; 7 bases are a match to TRBD1. In germline, CDR1 is SGHTA, CDR2 FQGNSA. V lost 2 bases to trimming and J lost 5 bases; unmatched junction nucleotides: 6. This CDR3 has 15 amino acids. CDR3 in amino acids: CASSLLTGVDQPQHF. The CDR3 DNA follows: TGTGCCAGCAGCTTACTCACAGGGGTTGATCAGCCCCAGCATTTT.

The genes are TRBV27 and TRBJ2-2; D uncertain. V was clipped by 6 bases and J by 3 bases, with 5 bases between them. Germline V gene data show CDR1 as MNHEY and CDR2 as SMNVEV (reference sequence). The CDR3 is 12 amino acids. DNA for the CDR3: TGTGCCAGCAGAACTGACACCGGGGAGCTGTTTTTT. It yields the protein CASRTDTGELFF.

The rearrangement links TRBV30 to TRBJ1-5; no clear D gene. The CDR3 is made up of 13 amino acids. Between the trimmed V and J ends, which lost 1 base and 7 bases, there was a span of 11 bases. Germline V gene data show CDR1 as GTSNPN and CDR2 as SVGIG (reference sequence). The CDR3 coding sequence is TGTGCCTGGAGTGCCCCTAGGAGACAGCCCCAGCATTTT. Translation: CAWSAPRRQPQHF.

The chain couples TRBV6-5 to TRBJ1-1, with TRBD1 matching 9 bases. This CDR3 is 16 amino acids long. Trimming at V came to 2 bases and at J to 5 bases, leaving 9 bases not matched to a gene. The germline V gene encodes CDR1 MNHEY and CDR2 SVGAGI. The CDR3 DNA follows: TGTGCCAGCAGTTACGGACAGGGGCTAAGGGGGACTGAAGCTTTCTTT. This encodes CASSYGQGLRGTEAFF.

V usage is TRBV2 and J usage is TRBJ1-1, with D perhaps matching TRBD1 (5 bases). The CDR3 is made up of 13 amino acids. Trimming took off 2 bases at V and 8 bases at J, with 12 bases between the two ends. Germline V CDR1 and CDR2: SNHLY, FYNNEI. As DNA, the CDR3 is TGTGCCAGCAGTGAACTGGGGCCTGGGGAAGCTTTCTTT. This gives the protein CASSELGPGEAFF.

This clone has a single count. This chain uses TRBV28 with TRBJ2-7, with no clear D. The germline CDR1 and CDR2 sequences are MDHEN and SYDVKM. This CDR3 comprises 11 residues. The V gene lost 6 bases and the J gene lost 3 bases, with 6 bases spanning the gap. CDR3 DNA: TGTGCCAGCAGATCCGTCTACGAGCAGTACTTC. Residues: CASRSVYEQYF.

V gene TRBV6-5 combines with J gene TRBJ2-7, with 8 bases lining up with TRBD2. Germline V gene sequence: CDR1 MNHEY, CDR2 SVGAGI. V lost 2 bases and J lost 6; bases outside the gene matches: 9. This CDR3 has 15 residues. The chain's CDR3 is CASSYGSSGSGEQYF. Written as DNA, the CDR3 is TGTGCCAGCAGTTACGGGTCCAGCGGGAGTGGCGAGCAGTACTTC.

The chain joins TRBV7-2 to TRBJ1-5, with 9 bases that match TRBD1. The CDR3 contains 16 residues. CDR1 is SGHTA, CDR2 FQGNSA, per germline. V shed 5 bases and J 4 bases; nucleotides not matched to a gene: 9. CDR3 sequence: CASSAPGQGGNQPQHF. DNA of the CDR3: TGTGCCAGCAGCGCACCGGGACAGGGAGGGAATCAGCCCCAGCATTTT.

This clone was counted a single time. J is TRBJ1-5 and V is TRBV18, with unresolved D. CDR1 and CDR2 (germline): KGHSH, LQKENI. The CDR3 extends over 15 amino acids. Deletions cut 1 base from V and 4 bases from J, with 11 bases between. In nucleotides, the CDR3 is TGTGCCAGCTCACCACTGGCGGGTCTTAATCAGCCCCAGCATTTT. Encoded protein: CASSPLAGLNQPQHF.

The rearrangement joins TRBV7-3 to TRBJ2-5, with 9 bases that match TRBD1. There are 16 residues in the CDR3. Looked up from germline, CDR1 is SGHTA and CDR2 is FQGTGA. V gave up 2 bases and J gave up 0 bases; unmatched junction bases: 4. The CDR3: CASSLGGTGNQETQYF. The CDR3 nucleotides read TGTGCCAGCAGCTTAGGTGGGACAGGGAACCAAGAGACCCAGTACTTC.

This chain connects TRBV7-2 to TRBJ1-2, with D possibly TRBD1 on 6 matching bases. Trimming left V 2 bases short and J 6 bases short, with 13 bases between. There are 14 residues in the CDR3. Germline V gives CDR1 SGHTA, CDR2 FQGNSA. The CDR3 spells CASSLFEGDHGYTF. The CDR3 DNA follows: TGTGCCAGCAGCTTATTCGAGGGGGACCATGGCTACACCTTC.

This rearrangement joins TRBV7-3 to TRBJ2-2; 8 bases agree with TRBD1. V was pared by 2 bases and J by 0 bases, with 5 bases of the junction left unmatched. The CDR3 extends over 17 amino acids. Germline loops: CDR1 SGHTA, CDR2 FQGTGA. The CDR3 DNA reads as TGTGCCAGCAGCTTACGCGCAGGGGGCGCGAACACCGGGGAGCTGTTTTTT. Translated: CASSLRAGGANTGELFF.

This rearrangement joins TRBV4-2 to TRBJ2-2, with 8 nucleotides matching TRBD1. The J segment lost 6 bases and the V segment lost 0 bases, leaving 12 bases of the junction unmatched. Germline loops: CDR1 LGHNA, CDR2 YNFKEQ. The CDR3 is 18 amino acids. The CDR3 sequence: CASSQDVYRGKVAGELFF. Here the CDR3 DNA reads TGTGCCAGCAGCCAAGATGTATACAGGGGGAAAGTCGCCGGGGAGCTGTTTTTT.

This clone was picked up a small number of times. This rearrangement joins TRBV4-3 to TRBJ2-3; 10 nucleotides line up with TRBD2. The CDR3 is 17 residues long. J gave up 4 bases and V 0 bases, and 7 bases lay outside the gene matches. In germline, CDR1 is LGHNA, CDR2 YSLEER. This CDR3 is CASSQEWLAGAADTQYF. The CDR3 DNA reads as TGCGCCAGCAGCCAAGAGTGGCTAGCGGGAGCTGCAGATACGCAGTATTTT.

The V gene is TRBV30, the J gene TRBJ2-4, with 9 bases that match TRBD1. V lost 5 bases to trimming and J lost 4 bases; unmatched junction nucleotides: 3. The CDR3 loop spans 13 amino acids. Germline V gene sequence: CDR1 GTSNPN, CDR2 SVGIG (reference sequence). In nucleotides, the CDR3 is TGTGCCTGGGACAGGGGGGGGAAAAACATTCAGTACTTC. Translated: CAWDRGGKNIQYF.

The chain couples TRBV2 to TRBJ2-2, with TRBD2 matching over 10 bases. Losses at the gene ends were 8 bases for V and 3 bases for J; bases not matched to a gene: 3. CDR1 and CDR2 (germline): SNHLY, FYNNEI. There are 14 residues in the CDR3. CDR3 protein: CASLAGVDTGELFF. Here the CDR3 DNA reads TGTGCCAGCCTAGCGGGAGTCGACACCGGGGAGCTGTTTTTT. Supplemented by reference TRBV2 and TRBJ2-2, the full variable domain reads EPEVTQTPSHQVTQMGQEVILRCVPISNHLYFYWYRQILGQKVEFLVSFYNNEISEKSEIFDDQFSVERPDGSNFTLKIRSTKLEDSAMYFCASLAGVDTGELFFGEGSRLTVL.

Details on this clone: Other DNA variants within this sample encode the same CDR3. The chain uses TRBV7-3 and TRBJ1-1; 9 bases agree with TRBD1. J lost 1 base, V lost 5 bases, and 2 bases had no gene match. Germline V gives CDR1 SGHTA, CDR2 FQGTGA. This CDR3 comprises 14 residues. The CDR3 is CASSLGQGNTEAFF. The CDR3 coding sequence is TGTGCCAGCAGCCTGGGACAGGGGAACACTGAAGCTTTCTTT.

This clone was observed a handful of times. In DNA, the CDR3 is TGCGCCAGCAGCCAAGCTGACACCAAAGAGACCCAGTACTTC. Amino acids: CASSQADTKETQYF. V gene TRBV4-1 combines with J gene TRBJ2-5; D call uncertain. The CDR3 extends over 14 amino acids. From germline, CDR1 is MGHRA and CDR2 YSYEKL. Trimming pared 1 base from V and 3 bases from J, leaving 9 bases between.